The 10 T cell receptor beta chains in this list originate from one sample, sequenced in a study of blood T cells in healthy people across ages. A J-beta primer mix and a sample-barcoded 5' primer were used in a second PCR of about 6 to 12 cycles. MiXCR, run by TCRdb on the 5' RACE reads, gives a single entry per CDR3 protein. Of about 580,000 distinct CDR3 sequences listed, around half are singletons. Sequencing was carried out using blood. Receptor source: a man older than 75 in good health.

This clonotype was counted ten times or more. The chain uses TRBV7-6 and TRBJ1-6, with D tentatively TRBD1 (5 bases). This CDR3 is built from 15 residues. V was clipped by 4 bases and J by 1 base, with 8 bases between them. Germline V gene sequence: CDR1 SGHVS, CDR2 FNYEAQ. The CDR3 bases are TGTGCCAGCAGCTGGGACTCGTCCTATAATTCACCCCTCCACTTT. Encoded protein: CASSWDSSYNSPLHF. The full variable domain, its missing parts supplied by reference TRBV7-6 and TRBJ1-6, is GAGVSQSPRYKVTKRGQDVALRCDPISGHVSLYWYRQALGQGPEFLTYFNYEAQQDKSGLPNDRFSAERPEGSISTLTIQRTEQRDSAMYRCASSWDSSYNSPLHFGNGTRLTVT.

The chain recombines TRBV10-3 with TRBJ2-7; D is uncertain. Germline V lookup: CDR1 ENHRY, CDR2 SYGVKD. Trimming left V 0 bases short and J 2 bases short, with 8 bases between. This CDR3 is 14 amino acids long. The CDR3 spells CAISESPKTYEQYF. Written as DNA, the CDR3 is TGTGCCATCAGTGAGTCTCCCAAGACCTACGAGCAGTACTTC.

The chain recombines TRBV6-6 with TRBJ1-3; possible D gene TRBD1, 5 bases. Germline V gene lookup returns CDR1 MNHNY and CDR2 SVGAGI (reference sequence). Trimming shortened V by 4 bases and J by 0 bases, and 10 bases separated the two germline ends. This CDR3 spans 15 amino acids. This CDR3 reads CASSSTASSGNTIYF. For the CDR3, the DNA is TGTGCCAGCAGTTCGACAGCGAGCTCTGGAAACACCATATATTTT.

Of note for this clonotype: A much larger clonotype is one base distant, so this may be a read error. The gene calls are TRBV6-6 and TRBJ2-1, with unresolved D. CDR1 is MNHNY, CDR2 SVGAGI, per germline (reference sequence). This CDR3 is 13 amino acids long. The CDR3 region has the DNA TGTGCCGGCAGTTACTCCGAGACCCACGTACCGTTCTTC. Its protein is CAGSYSETHVPFF.

The chain combines TRBV21-1 with TRBJ2-3; the D call of TRBD1 is as the table states it, not checked on the DNA. TRBV21-1 has pseudogene status. The CDR3 loop spans 16 amino acids. The CDR3 DNA reads TGTGCCAGCAGCCCGATGACAGGGTTGAACACAGATACGCAGTATTTT. As protein: CASSPMTGLNTDTQYF.

J is TRBJ1-1 and V is TRBV25-1; 7 nucleotides agree with TRBD1. The CDR3 runs 15 residues. With 5 bases clipped from V and 4 bases from J, the junction kept 10 bases outside the gene matches. The germline V gene encodes CDR1 MGHDK and CDR2 SYGVNS. This CDR3 reads CASSNDGRGRTEAFF. Here the CDR3 DNA reads TGTGCCAGCAGTAACGATGGGAGGGGGCGCACTGAAGCTTTCTTT.

The chain uses TRBV7-2 and TRBJ2-7, with D uncertain. The CDR3 runs 13 residues. Germline CDR1 and CDR2: SGHTA and FQGNSA. Trimming left V 5 bases short and J 7 bases short, with 15 bases between. The CDR3 reads CASSTTISGEQYF. The CDR3 DNA reads as TGTGCCAGCAGCACAACTATATCCGGAGAGCAGTACTTC.

The gene calls are TRBV20-1 and TRBJ1-6; the D is unclear. The CDR3 is 16 amino acids. The germline V gene encodes CDR1 DFQATT and CDR2 SNEGSKA (reference sequence). V dropped 0 bases and J dropped 7 bases, with 16 bases sitting between them. The CDR3 DNA is TGCAGTGCTAGAGATGGGGAGGTGTCCGACAATTCACCCCTCCACTTT. This codes for CSARDGEVSDNSPLHF.

This clonotype was seen ten or more times. The V call is TRBV6-5, the J call TRBJ2-1; tentatively, D is TRBD2 (5 bases). The ends were cut back, 4 bases at V and 6 bases at J, with 16 bases in the middle. Looked up from germline, CDR1 is MNHEY and CDR2 is SVGAGI. CDR3 size: 15 residues. The CDR3 nucleotides read TGTGCCAGCAGTTTTGCCGGACTCTCCCCCAATGAGCAGTTCTTC. The encoded protein is CASSFAGLSPNEQFF.

This clonotype has only one observation. The chain carries TRBV14 and TRBJ2-5; D remains ambiguous. The CDR3 is made up of 15 amino acids. Germline V gene data show CDR1 as SGHDN and CDR2 as FVKESK. The V gene lost 1 base and the J gene lost 0 bases, with 9 bases spanning the gap. The CDR3 DNA reads as TGTGCCAGCAGCCAAGGGACCCGGGACCAAGAGACCCAGTACTTC. Translating it yields CASSQGTRDQETQYF.